Given below is one T cell receptor beta chain in context. The target antigen is unknown. The sample originates from a study of T cell responses to AZD1222 COVID-19 vaccine. Study-wide findings and caveats: There were mostly white British donors and more females than males, and clonal diversity was possibly underestimated.

This table comes from immunoSEQ multiplex PCR, and its TCRdb copy is limited to in-frame clones, with some not included. The table lists fewer than 110,000 clones, around 87% of them singletons. The CDR3 has 10 amino acids. The sample here was peripheral blood, taken 28 days after the second AZD1222 dose. The rearrangement joins TRBV21-1 to TRBJ2-2. TRBV21-1 is assigned pseudogene status. The receptor's source is an adult who received the AZD1222 COVID-19 vaccine. The chain's CDR3 is CASLDGELFF. CDR3 bases: TGTGCCAGCTTGGACGGGGAGCTGTTTTTT.